This entry concerns a single TCR beta chain. Its specificity is unknown. The entry originates in a study of CD8+CD57+ T cells in acquired aplastic anemia. At the level of the study: Each DNA sample taken from sorted CD4+ and CD8+ cells came to 3.2 ug on average. Reads per healthy sample averaged approximately 10 million (CD4+) and about 12 million (CD8+). Study observations and caveats: CD8+ Simpson's diversity showed no significant patient-control difference. Around 29 shared CD8+ CDR3s appeared highly expressed within patients' immunodominant clones.

Genomic DNA, serving as template, underwent TCR beta VDJ and CDR3 profiling. Using its own MiXCR run on the reads, TCRdb lists one record per CDR3 protein. The sample comprises 100,000 to 130,000 distinct CDR3 sequences, around half of which are singletons, and roughly 34% rests with the top ten. The CDR3 covers 14 residues. With 11 bases removed from V and 2 bases from J, the gap between germline ends came to 19 bases. Germline V gene sequence: CDR1 ENHRY, CDR2 SYGVKD. The receptor comes from a human donor in good health, serving as a control. The sample was sorted CD4+, CD8+, or CD8+CD57+ T cells (not recorded which) from PBMCs. The rearrangement links TRBV10-3 to TRBJ2-7, with D perhaps matching TRBD1 (6 bases). The CDR3 region is CAAATGTRAYEQYF. The DNA of the CDR3 is TGTGCCGCCGCTACCGGGACAAGGGCCTACGAGCAGTACTTC.